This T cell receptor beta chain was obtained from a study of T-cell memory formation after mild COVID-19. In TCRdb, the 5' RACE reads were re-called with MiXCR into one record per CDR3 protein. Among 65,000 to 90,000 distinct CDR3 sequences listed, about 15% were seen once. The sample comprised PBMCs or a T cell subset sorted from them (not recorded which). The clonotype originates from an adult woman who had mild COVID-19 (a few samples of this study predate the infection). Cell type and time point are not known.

The CDR3 DNA follows: TGTGCCACCAGCAGAGAAGACAGGGAGGAGCAGTTCTTC. This codes for CATSREDREEQFF. V is TRBV15 and J is TRBJ2-1; TRBD1 matches 7 bases. CDR1 is LNHNV and CDR2 is YYDKDF in the germline V gene (reference sequence). Trimming at V came to 0 bases and at J to 10 bases, leaving 3 bases not matched to a gene. This CDR3 has 13 residues.